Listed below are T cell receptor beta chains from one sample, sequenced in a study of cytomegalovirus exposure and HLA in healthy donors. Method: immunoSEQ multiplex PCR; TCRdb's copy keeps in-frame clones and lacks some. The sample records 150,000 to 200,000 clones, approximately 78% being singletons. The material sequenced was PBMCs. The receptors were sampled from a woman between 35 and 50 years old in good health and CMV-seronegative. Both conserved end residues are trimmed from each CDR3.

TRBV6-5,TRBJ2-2,ASSRTSRTGELF
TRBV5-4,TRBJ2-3,ASSFSLRSTDTQY
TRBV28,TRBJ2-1,ASRTFSGGDNEQF
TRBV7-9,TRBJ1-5,ASSAGQGRQPQH
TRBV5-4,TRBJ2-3,ASSLQPQGTDTQY
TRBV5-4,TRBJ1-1,ASRQGLGGEAF
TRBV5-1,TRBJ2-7,ASRDRPTYEQY
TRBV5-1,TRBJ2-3,ASSFVAGTDTQY
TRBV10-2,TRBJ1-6,ASSVTSGNNSPLH
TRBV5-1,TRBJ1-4,ASSPRGGRGEKLF
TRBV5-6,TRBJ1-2,ASSLGRGHRYGYT
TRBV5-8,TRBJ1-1,ASSFLIWWNEDTEAF
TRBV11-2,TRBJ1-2,ASSLDRTGDGGYT
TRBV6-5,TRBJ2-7,ASSRNGYEQY
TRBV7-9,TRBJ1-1,ASSSGGYGNTEAF
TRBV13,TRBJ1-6,ASSGTGFLARNSPLH
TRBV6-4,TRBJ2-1,ASSPNSYNEQF
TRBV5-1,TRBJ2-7,ASSLVTGQFYEQY
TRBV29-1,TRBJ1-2,SVQELGGRGYT
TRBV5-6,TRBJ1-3,ASSFRSGNTIY
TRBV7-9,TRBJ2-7,SSHPQPGQGSPYEQY
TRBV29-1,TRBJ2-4,SVVVLAKNIQY
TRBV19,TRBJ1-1,ASSARDRVPEAF
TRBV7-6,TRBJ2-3,ASSLGLAGLDTQY
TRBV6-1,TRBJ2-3,ATALSGGEDTQY
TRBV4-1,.,ASSRTTSQGPENYEQY
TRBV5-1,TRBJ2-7,ASSPQGAHNEQY
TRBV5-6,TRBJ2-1,ASSLPRGRTYNEQF
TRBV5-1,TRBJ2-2,ASSRTGATGELF
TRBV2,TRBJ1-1,ASKQGVVDTEAF
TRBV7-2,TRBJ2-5,ASSLGGGPQETQY
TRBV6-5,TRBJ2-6,ASSTSSGANVLT
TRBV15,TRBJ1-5,ATSRDPGINQPQH
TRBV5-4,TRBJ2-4,ASSLPGGLAKNIQY
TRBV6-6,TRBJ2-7,ASSEPLAGTYEQY
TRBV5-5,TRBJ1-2,ASSLAFETGYGLT
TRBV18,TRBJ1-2,ASSPLAGDPTPGGYT
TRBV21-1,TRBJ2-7,ASSKDSPWHRAYEQY
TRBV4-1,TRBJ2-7,ASSQDPGQGYEQY
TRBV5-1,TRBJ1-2,ASSPDFNYGYT
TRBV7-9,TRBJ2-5,ASSLSFGGETQY
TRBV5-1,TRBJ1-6,ASSFRTGVDSPLH
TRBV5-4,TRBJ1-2,AGRGGSANYGYT
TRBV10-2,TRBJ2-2,ASSESWGGRTGELF
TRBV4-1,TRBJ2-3,ASSQGGLDYQNTQY
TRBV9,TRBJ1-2,ASSPPREGKWNGYT
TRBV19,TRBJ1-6,ASGQVDSPLH
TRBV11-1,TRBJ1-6,ASSWQTGADSPLH
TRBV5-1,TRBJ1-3,ASSLAPGQGSDTIY
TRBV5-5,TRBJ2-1,ASSLGQNYNEQF
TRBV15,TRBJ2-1,ATSTGVGAREDEQF